Below are 20 T cell receptor beta chains sequenced from a single sample in a study of cytomegalovirus exposure and HLA in healthy donors. PCR amplification relied on 60 Vbeta primers (plus 13 Jbeta primers). Measured with immunoSEQ multiplex PCR; TCRdb has only the in-frame clones, and not every one. The table has approximately 160,000 clones, over 60% seen once. What was sequenced was PBMCs. The source is a woman aged 25 to 45 in good health and CMV-seropositive.

This clone was seen more than once but under ten times. The rearrangement joins TRBV7-2 to TRBJ2-5; D uncertain. Trimming cost V 5 bases and J 0 bases, with 25 bases left between them. CDR1 is SGHTA, CDR2 FQGNSA, per germline. This CDR3 comprises 19 residues. The CDR3 region is CASSPARTRMGSYQETQYF. In DNA form, the CDR3 reads TGTGCCAGCAGCCCCGCGAGAACCAGGATGGGCTCCTACCAAGAGACCCAGTACTTC.

The chain carries TRBV7-6 and TRBJ2-3; 7 nucleotides agree with TRBD1. V shed 3 bases and J 5 bases; nucleotides not matched to a gene: 5. The CDR3 contains 14 residues. Germline CDR1 SGHVS, CDR2 FNYEAQ. As DNA, the CDR3 is TGTGCCAGCAGCTTCCGGGACAGAGGAGATACGCAGTATTTT. It yields the protein CASSFRDRGDTQYF.

This clone was seen only a few times. The chain couples TRBV2 to TRBJ1-1, with D possibly matching TRBD1 (6 bases). This CDR3 is 12 amino acids long. From germline, CDR1 is SNHLY and CDR2 FYNNEI. Trimming took 8 bases from V and 1 from J, leaving 8 bases between them. The CDR3 DNA follows: TGTGCCAGCGCACAGGGGAACACTGAAGCTTTCTTT. Amino acid sequence: CASAQGNTEAFF.

The chain joins TRBV5-1 to TRBJ1-2; 9 nucleotides agree with TRBD1. Per germline, CDR1 SGHRS and CDR2 YFSETQ. The CDR3 sequence is 16 residues long. The ends lost 2 bases at V and 8 bases at J; junction bases unmatched: 13. The CDR3 nucleotides are TGCGCCAGCAGCTTTAGACTTGGACAGGGGCAATCGGGCTACACCTTC. Translation: CASSFRLGQGQSGYTF.

This chain uses TRBV2 with TRBJ1-4; D not certain. CDR1 SNHLY and CDR2 FYNNEI come from the germline V gene. The length of the CDR3 is 12 residues. The V end was cut by 6 bases, the J end by 4 bases, with 6 bases between. CDR3 in amino acids: CASRFINEKLFF. CDR3 in DNA: TGTGCCAGCAGATTCATTAATGAAAAACTGTTTTTT.

V is TRBV6-1 and J is TRBJ2-3, with 10 bases that match TRBD2. Germline loops: CDR1 MNHNS, CDR2 SASEGT. There are 15 residues in the CDR3. Trimming cost V 6 bases and J 4 bases; bases outside gene matches: 7. The CDR3 region is CASRRGLADSDTQYF. For the CDR3, the DNA is TGTGCCAGCAGACGAGGACTAGCGGATTCAGATACGCAGTATTTT.

The chain carries TRBV7-9 and TRBJ2-7, with TRBD2 matching 7 bases. Trimming cost V 5 bases and J 2 bases; bases outside gene matches: 15. This CDR3 comprises 17 residues. The germline V gene encodes CDR1 SEHNR and CDR2 FQNEAQ (reference sequence). The CDR3 here is CASSQSPSGDATYEQYF. For the CDR3, the DNA is TGTGCCAGCAGCCAGTCCCCAAGCGGGGACGCCACCTACGAGCAGTACTTC. The full variable domain, in which reference TRBV7-9 and TRBJ2-7 provide the parts outside the CDR3, is DTGVSQNPRHKITKRGQNVTFRCDPISEHNRLYWYRQTLGQGPEFLTYFQNEAQLEKSRLLSDRFSAERPKGSFSTLEIQRTEQGDSAMYLCASSQSPSGDATYEQYFGPGTRLTVT.

The rearrangement links TRBV14 to TRBJ2-1, with TRBD2 matching over 8 bases. V lost 1 base and J lost 7; bases outside the gene matches: 12. CDR1 and CDR2 from the germline V gene are SGHDN and FVKESK. This CDR3 has 17 amino acids. CDR3 DNA: TGTGCCAGCAGCCAAGGCTCCGGGACTAGAAGGTGGAATGAGCAGTTCTTC. Amino acid sequence: CASSQGSGTRRWNEQFF.

This rearrangement joins TRBV6-1 to TRBJ2-7; TRBD2 is a possible D gene (5 bases). In germline, CDR1 is MNHNS, CDR2 SASEGT. CDR3 size: 15 residues. The V gene lost 5 bases and the J gene lost 2 bases, with 16 bases spanning the gap. CDR3: CASSTLAVDAYEQYF. For the CDR3, the DNA is TGTGCCAGCAGTACCCTAGCCGTAGATGCCTACGAGCAGTACTTC.

There are a few counts of this clone. The chain has TRBV6-5 and TRBJ1-4; D unresolved. The CDR3 runs to 13 residues. Looked up from germline, CDR1 is MNHEY and CDR2 is SVGAGI. Trimming shortened V by 0 bases and J by 8 bases, and 7 bases separated the two germline ends. The CDR3 region has the DNA TGTGCCAGCAGTTACTCCGGCGGGGAAAAACTGTTTTTT. Its translation: CASSYSGGEKLFF.

V usage is TRBV7-9 and J usage is TRBJ1-6, with D uncertain. This CDR3 is 15 amino acids long. Trimming shortened V by 5 bases and J by 9 bases, and 17 bases separated the two germline ends. Germline CDR1 is SEHNR and CDR2 is FQNEAQ (reference sequence). CDR3 residues: CASSPPGRSGSPLHF. The CDR3 bases are TGTGCCAGCAGCCCCCCCGGCAGGTCCGGTTCACCCCTCCACTTT.

A word on this clone: Germline and junction disagree at one end, which may indicate a read error. The sample has other DNA sequences that encode this CDR3 too. The rearrangement links TRBV5-1 to TRBJ1-1, with D uncertain. The CDR3 loop spans 14 amino acids. Germline CDR1 SGHRS, CDR2 YFSETQ. CDR3 sequence reads: CASSLEGLGGEAFF. The DNA of the CDR3 is TGTGCCAGCAGCTTGGAAGGACTCGGCGGTGAAGCTTTCTTT. Filled out from reference TRBV5-1 and TRBJ1-1, the complete variable domain reads KAGVTQTPRYLIKTRGQQVTLSCSPISGHRSVSWYQQTPGQGLQFLFEYFSETQRNKGNFPGRFSGRQFSNSRSEMNVSTLELGDSALYLCASSLEGLGGEAFFGQGTRLTVV.

CDR3 nucleotides: TGTGCCAGCAGTTTAGGAGGTCATACGCAGTATTTT. Residues: CASSLGGHTQYF. The chain combines TRBV27 with TRBJ2-3; D is perhaps TRBD2 (5 bases). Germline-derived CDR1 and CDR2 are MNHEY and SMNVEV (reference sequence). There are 12 residues in the CDR3. The V end lost 2 bases, the J end lost 7 bases, and 7 bases lay between the germline ends.

This clone was counted between two and nine times. This chain links TRBV6-5 with TRBJ2-2; 7 bases match TRBD2. CDR1 is MNHEY and CDR2 is SVGAGI in the germline V gene. J lost 4 bases, V lost 2 bases, and 4 bases had no gene match. This CDR3 contains 15 residues. The CDR3, as DNA: TGTGCCAGCAGTTACCTGGCTAGCGGCACCGGGGAGCTGTTTTTT. Amino acids: CASSYLASGTGELFF.

The V gene is TRBV11-1, the J gene TRBJ1-2; tentatively, D is TRBD1 (6 bases). CDR3 length: 13 amino acids. The V end lost 5 bases, the J end lost 6 bases, and 13 bases lay between the germline ends. Germline V gene sequence: CDR1 SGHAT, CDR2 FQDESV (reference sequence). For the CDR3, the DNA is TGTGCCAGCAGCGGGCAGGGGTATGATGGCTACACCTTC. This gives the protein CASSGQGYDGYTF.

The chain couples TRBV30 to TRBJ2-6; 9 bases match TRBD1. This CDR3 is built from 18 residues. Trimming removed 4 bases from V and 0 bases from J; junction bases left unmatched: 10. Germline loops: CDR1 GTSNPN, CDR2 SVGIG (reference sequence). The CDR3 is CAWTGQGRTHSGANVLTF. The DNA for the CDR3 is TGTGCCTGGACGGGACAGGGCCGGACCCACTCTGGGGCCAACGTCCTGACTTTC. Complete variable domain (other parts from reference TRBV30 and TRBJ2-6): SQTIHQWPATLVQPVGSPLSLECTVEGTSNPNLYWYRQAAGRGLQLLFYSVGIGQISSEVPQNLSASRPQDRQFILSSKKLLLSDSGFYLCAWTGQGRTHSGANVLTFGAGSRLTVL.

This chain uses TRBV18 with TRBJ1-2; 7 positions match TRBD1. Germline lookup yields CDR1 KGHSH and CDR2 LQKENI. V dropped 5 bases and J dropped 6; count of bases not matched to a gene: 12. This CDR3 is 15 amino acids long. CDR3 loop: CASSSVIQGGDGYTF. In DNA, the CDR3 is TGTGCCAGCTCATCGGTTATTCAGGGGGGAGATGGCTACACCTTC.

This clone has a handful of counts. CDR3 amino acids: CATSSSLPGQGLYGYTF. In nucleotides, the CDR3 is TGTGCCACCAGCAGTTCTCTTCCGGGACAGGGGCTCTATGGCTACACCTTC. The V call is TRBV15, the J call TRBJ1-2; TRBD1 agrees at 10 bases. Germline trimming cut 3 bases from V and 4 bases from J; bases unmatched to any gene: 11. The CDR3 extends over 17 amino acids. Germline V gene lookup returns CDR1 LNHNV and CDR2 YYDKDF (reference sequence).

This chain links TRBV27 with TRBJ1-1; tentatively, D is TRBD1 (5 bases). The CDR3 has 13 amino acids. Deletions cut 8 bases from V and 1 base from J, with 11 bases between. Germline CDR1 is MNHEY and CDR2 is SMNVEV (reference sequence). In DNA, the CDR3 is TGTGCCAGCGGACACCAGAAGAACACTGAAGCTTTCTTT. Amino acid sequence: CASGHQKNTEAFF.

The rearrangement links TRBV7-8 to TRBJ2-1; TRBD1 is a possible D gene (6 bases). V lost 3 bases, J lost 4 bases, and 10 bases lay in between. There are 14 residues in the CDR3. Germline V gives CDR1 SGHVS, CDR2 FQNEAQ. Here the CDR3 reads CASSFHGQYNEQFF. The CDR3 DNA is TGTGCCAGCAGCTTCCACGGACAGTACAATGAGCAGTTCTTC. The whole variable domain, remainder taken from reference TRBV7-8 and TRBJ2-1, is GAGVSQSPRYKVAKRGQDVALRCDPISGHVSLFWYQQALGQGPEFLTYFQNEAQLDKSGLPSDRFFAERPEGSVSTLKIQRTQQEDSAVYLCASSFHGQYNEQFFGPGTRLTVL.